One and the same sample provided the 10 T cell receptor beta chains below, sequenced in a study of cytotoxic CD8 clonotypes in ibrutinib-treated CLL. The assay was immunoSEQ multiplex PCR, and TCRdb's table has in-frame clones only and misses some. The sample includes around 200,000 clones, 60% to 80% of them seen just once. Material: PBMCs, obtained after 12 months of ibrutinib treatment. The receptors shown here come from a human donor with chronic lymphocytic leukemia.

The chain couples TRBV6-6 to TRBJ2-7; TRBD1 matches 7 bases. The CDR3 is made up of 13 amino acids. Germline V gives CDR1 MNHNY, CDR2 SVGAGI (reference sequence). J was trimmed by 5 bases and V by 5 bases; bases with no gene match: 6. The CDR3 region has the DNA TGTGCCAGCAGTGAGACAGGGTTCGACGAGCAGTACTTC. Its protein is CASSETGFDEQYF.

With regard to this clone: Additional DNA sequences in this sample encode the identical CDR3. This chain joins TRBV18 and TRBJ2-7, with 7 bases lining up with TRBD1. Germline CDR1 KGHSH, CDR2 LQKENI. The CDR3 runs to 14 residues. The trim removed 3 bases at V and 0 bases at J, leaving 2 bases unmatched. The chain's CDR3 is CASSPRTGSYEQYF. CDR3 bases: TGTGCCAGCTCACCCCGGACAGGCTCCTACGAGCAGTACTTC.

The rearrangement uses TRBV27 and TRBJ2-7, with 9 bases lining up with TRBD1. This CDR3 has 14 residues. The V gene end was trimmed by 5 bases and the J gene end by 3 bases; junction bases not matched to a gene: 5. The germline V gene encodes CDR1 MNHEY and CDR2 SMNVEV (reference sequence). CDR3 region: CASSPLDRGYEQYF. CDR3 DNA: TGTGCCAGCAGTCCCCTGGACAGGGGCTACGAGCAGTACTTC.

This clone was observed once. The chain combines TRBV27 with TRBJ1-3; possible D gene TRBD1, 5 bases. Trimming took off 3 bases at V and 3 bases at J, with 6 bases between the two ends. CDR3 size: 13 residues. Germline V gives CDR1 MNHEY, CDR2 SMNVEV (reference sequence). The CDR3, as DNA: TGTGCCAGCAGTTTCAGGGATGGAAACACCATATATTTT. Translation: CASSFRDGNTIYF.

This CDR3 reads CASSVTDRLAGGLHEQYF. The DNA for the CDR3 is TGCGCCAGCAGCGTAACGGACAGGTTGGCGGGAGGGCTCCACGAGCAGTACTTC. The rearrangement links TRBV5-1 to TRBJ2-7; 9 positions match TRBD2. CDR1 is SGHRS and CDR2 is YFSETQ in the germline V gene. The V gene end was trimmed by 4 bases and the J gene end by 5 bases; junction bases not matched to a gene: 19. CDR3 length equals 18 residues.

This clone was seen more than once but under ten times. Written as DNA, the CDR3 is TGTGCCAGTAGCGTAACCGGGACCGAGGGGTACATTCAGTACTTC. Translation gives CASSVTGTEGYIQYF. V usage is TRBV19 and J usage is TRBJ2-4; either TRBD1 or TRBD2 may fit D (5 bases each). Germline CDR1 LNHDA, CDR2 SQIVND (reference sequence). The CDR3 is 15 amino acids. V gave up 6 bases and J gave up 8 bases, with 20 bases separating them.

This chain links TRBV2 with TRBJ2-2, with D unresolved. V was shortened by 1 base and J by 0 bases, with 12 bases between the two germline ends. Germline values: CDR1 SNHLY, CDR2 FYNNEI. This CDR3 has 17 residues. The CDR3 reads CASSEVGWQANTGELFF. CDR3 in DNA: TGTGCCAGCAGTGAAGTGGGGTGGCAAGCGAACACCGGGGAGCTGTTTTTT.

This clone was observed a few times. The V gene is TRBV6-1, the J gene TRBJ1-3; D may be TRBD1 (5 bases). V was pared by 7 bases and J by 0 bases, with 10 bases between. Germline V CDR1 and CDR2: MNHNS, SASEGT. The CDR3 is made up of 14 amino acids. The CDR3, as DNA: TGTGCCAGCAATGCAGGGCCCTCTGGAAACACCATATATTTT. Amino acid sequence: CASNAGPSGNTIYF.

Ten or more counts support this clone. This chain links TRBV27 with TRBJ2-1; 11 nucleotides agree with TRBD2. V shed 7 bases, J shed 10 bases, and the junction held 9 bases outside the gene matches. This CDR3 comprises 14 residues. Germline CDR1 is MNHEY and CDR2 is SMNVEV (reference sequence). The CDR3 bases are TGTGCCAGCACCAGACTAGCGGGGTCGGGAGAGCAGTTCTTC. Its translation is CASTRLAGSGEQFF.

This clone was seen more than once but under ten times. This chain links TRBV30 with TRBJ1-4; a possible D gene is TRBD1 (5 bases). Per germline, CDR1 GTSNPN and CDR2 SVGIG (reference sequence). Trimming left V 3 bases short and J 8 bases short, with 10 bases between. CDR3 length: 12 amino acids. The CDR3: CAWSPRGEKLFF. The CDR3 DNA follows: TGTGCCTGGAGCCCGCGGGGGGAAAAACTGTTTTTT.